This TCR beta chain originates from a study of blood T cell repertoires in COVID-19. Study in general: Whether acute or convalescent, the COVID-19 samples came from the United States, Italy and Spain.

The method was immunoSEQ multiplex PCR; TCRdb's version includes in-frame clones alone and lacks a portion of them. Of some 88,000 clones in the sample, less than 90% were seen once. V dropped 2 bases and J dropped 0 bases, with 10 bases sitting between them. Germline-derived CDR1 and CDR2 are SEHNR and FQNEAQ (reference sequence). CDR3 length equals 15 residues. Sequences were obtained from peripheral blood. The receptor was isolated from a man aged 55 to 70 with acute or convalescent COVID-19. The chain couples TRBV7-9 to TRBJ1-2; tentative D call: TRBD1 (5 bases). For the CDR3, the DNA is TGTGCCAGCAGCTTACGAGTGACAGCTAACTATGGCTACACCTTC. It translates to CASSLRVTANYGYTF.